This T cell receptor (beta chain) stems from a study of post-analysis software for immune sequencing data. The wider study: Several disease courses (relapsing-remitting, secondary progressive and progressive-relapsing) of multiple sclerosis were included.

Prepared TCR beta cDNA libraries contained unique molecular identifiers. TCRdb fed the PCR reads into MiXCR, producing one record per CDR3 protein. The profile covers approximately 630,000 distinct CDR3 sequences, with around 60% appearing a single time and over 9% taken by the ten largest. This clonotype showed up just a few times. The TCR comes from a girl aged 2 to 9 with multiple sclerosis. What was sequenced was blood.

The CDR3 nucleotides are TGTGCCATCGGGGCTCCTAACCTCTACGAGCAGTACTTC. This gives the protein CAIGAPNLYEQYF. This sequence joins TRBV10-3 and TRBJ2-7; weak D call: TRBD1 (5 bases). Germline CDR1 reads ENHRY; CDR2 reads SYGVKD. V shed 8 bases and J shed 3 bases, with 14 bases lying between them. CDR3 length equals 13 residues.